These 22 T cell receptor beta chains were all obtained from the same sample, sequenced in a study of a mutant IDH1 vaccine in newly diagnosed glioma (dated by TCRdb to the early 2020s). Their recognized antigens are unknown. Libraries came from the immunoSEQ multiplex PCR assay. TCRdb re-hosts the immuneACCESS table, in-frame sequences only. Its copies lack some clones; in the studies checked, an unresolved V gene accounts for under half of them, and the cause for the rest is not known. This sample is represented by around 60,000 clones; less than 85% of them were singletons. The ten largest account for about 8.2% of the sample. In the paper's terms, the time point label means: week 11, during vaccination. Every vaccine dose consisted of 300 ug of a 20-mer mutant IDH1 peptide in Montanide, administered subcutaneously together with topical imiquimod. This sample comprised PBMCs, obtained from a glioma patient whose treatment included an IDH1 peptide vaccine. Source of these receptors: a woman between 50 and 59 years old with glioma.

This clone has a single count. The rearrangement links TRBV5-1 to TRBJ1-1; weak D call: TRBD1 (5 bases). The CDR3 has 14 residues. The germline V gene has CDR1 SGHRS and CDR2 YFSETQ. The V end was cut by 3 bases, the J end by 1 base, with 10 bases between. CDR3 sequence (DNA): TGCGCCAGCAGCTCGGGACCGGAGAACACTGAAGCTTTCTTT. Its translation is CASSSGPENTEAFF.

V and J are TRBV2 and TRBJ2-5; D is unclear. This CDR3 is 17 amino acids long. Germline lookup yields CDR1 SNHLY and CDR2 FYNNEI. Trimming left V 4 bases short and J 1 base short, with 19 bases between. CDR3 loop: CASSGSAAALVQETQYF. Here the CDR3 DNA reads TGTGCCAGCAGTGGATCGGCTGCTGCCCTGGTCCAAGAGACCCAGTACTTC. Together with reference TRBV2 and TRBJ2-5, the CDR3 gives the full variable domain: EPEVTQTPSHQVTQMGQEVILRCVPISNHLYFYWYRQILGQKVEFLVSFYNNEISEKSEIFDDQFSVERPDGSNFTLKIRSTKLEDSAMYFCASSGSAAALVQETQYFGPGTRLLVL.

The chain uses TRBV23-1 and TRBJ1-5, with a tentative D call TRBD1 (5 bases). TRBV23-1 is sorted into the ORF group, with uncertain function. The germline V and J ends were trimmed by 0 bases and 5 bases, with 17 bases remaining between them. CDR3 length equals 17 residues. This chain's CDR3 is CASSQSGARAVDQPQHF. In DNA form, the CDR3 reads TGCGCCAGCAGTCAATCGGGAGCCAGGGCTGTCGATCAGCCCCAGCATTTT.

CDR3 in amino acids: CASSLGLIYNEQFF. The CDR3 bases are TGTGCCAGTAGCCTTGGACTGATTTACAATGAGCAGTTCTTC. This chain links TRBV19 with TRBJ2-1, with a possible D match to TRBD2 (5 bases). The germline V gene has CDR1 LNHDA and CDR2 SQIVND (reference sequence). V was cut by 6 bases and J by 4 bases, with 13 bases left in between. This CDR3 spans 14 amino acids.

The V and J genes are TRBV6-5 and TRBJ1-2, with a weak D call TRBD1 (6 bases). This CDR3 is built from 12 residues. Germline-derived CDR1 and CDR2 are MNHEY and SVGAGI. The V end was cut by 8 bases, the J end by 4 bases, with 11 bases between. CDR3 in DNA: TGTGCCAGCTACAGGGATCGCTATGGCTACACCTTC. Encoded protein: CASYRDRYGYTF.

This chain uses TRBV19 with TRBJ1-4; TRBD1 is a possible D gene (6 bases). CDR3 length: 14 amino acids. V was shortened by 6 bases and J by 7 bases, with 15 bases between the two germline ends. Germline V gene lookup returns CDR1 LNHDA and CDR2 SQIVND (reference sequence). The CDR3 spells CASSQQGPGEKLFF. The DNA of the CDR3 is TGTGCCAGTAGCCAACAGGGTCCGGGTGAAAAACTGTTTTTT.

V gene TRBV5-1 combines with J gene TRBJ2-3, with no clear D. The CDR3 totals 14 residues. Per the germline V gene, CDR1 is SGHRS and CDR2 is YFSETQ. V lost 1 base to trimming and J lost 2 bases, with 8 bases between them. The CDR3 DNA follows: TGCGCCAGCAGCTTGAAGGGTTACACAGATACGCAGTATTTT. It translates to CASSLKGYTDTQYF.

Only one count was recorded for this clone. The chain couples TRBV27 to TRBJ1-1; D is undetermined. Deletions cut 5 bases from V and 0 bases from J, with 19 bases between. The germline gives CDR1 MNHEY, CDR2 SMNVEV (reference sequence). The CDR3 has 17 amino acids. The CDR3 sequence is CASSPPLLGRLNTEAFF. CDR3 sequence (DNA): TGTGCCAGCAGTCCGCCGCTTTTAGGACGGTTGAACACTGAAGCTTTCTTT.

The chain is built from TRBV5-4 and TRBJ2-7; no definite D call. V lost 3 bases, J lost 3 bases, and 16 bases lay in between. The CDR3 is 15 amino acids. Germline V gene lookup returns CDR1 SGHNT and CDR2 YYREEE (reference sequence). This chain's CDR3 is CASSSNRAADYEQYF. CDR3 coding DNA: TGTGCCAGCAGCTCTAATAGGGCCGCCGACTACGAGCAGTACTTC.

V gene TRBV5-8 combines with J gene TRBJ1-4, with a tentative D call TRBD1 (5 bases). Trimming took 4 bases from V and 0 from J, leaving 7 bases between them. The CDR3 is made up of 14 amino acids. CDR1 SGHTS and CDR2 YDEGEE come from the germline V gene. The CDR3 loop reads CASSTTATNEKLFF. CDR3 sequence (DNA): TGTGCCAGCAGCACGACAGCAACTAATGAAAAACTGTTTTTT.

V is TRBV6-5 and J is TRBJ1-2; a possible D gene is TRBD1 (5 bases). V dropped 2 bases and J dropped 5 bases, with 12 bases sitting between them. Germline lookup yields CDR1 MNHEY and CDR2 SVGAGI. The CDR3 is 14 amino acids. CDR3 nucleotide sequence: TGTGCCAGCAGTTACCTCGGGGGGGAGTATGGCTACACCTTC. It translates to CASSYLGGEYGYTF.

This clone turned up a few times. The rearrangement links TRBV2 to TRBJ1-5; D call uncertain. This CDR3 comprises 13 residues. V was shortened by 3 bases and J by 4 bases, with 7 bases between the two germline ends. Germline CDR1 reads SNHLY; CDR2 reads FYNNEI. The CDR3 region has the DNA TGTGCCAGCAGTGAGAACCGGAATCAGCCCCAGCATTTT. This encodes CASSENRNQPQHF. The full variable domain, completed using reference TRBV2 and TRBJ1-5, is EPEVTQTPSHQVTQMGQEVILRCVPISNHLYFYWYRQILGQKVEFLVSFYNNEISEKSEIFDDQFSVERPDGSNFTLKIRSTKLEDSAMYFCASSENRNQPQHFGDGTRLSIL.

The rearrangement uses TRBV19 and TRBJ2-7, with 7 bases matching TRBD1. Germline V lookup: CDR1 LNHDA, CDR2 SQIVND (reference sequence). There are 13 residues in the CDR3. V lost 4 bases, J lost 4 bases, and 4 bases stayed unmatched. CDR3: CASSNRGRYEQYF. The CDR3 nucleotides read TGTGCCAGTAGTAACAGGGGCAGGTACGAGCAGTACTTC.

This rearrangement joins TRBV5-1 to TRBJ1-2; a weak D match, TRBD1 (5 bases). V lost 0 bases and J lost 5, with 8 bases in between. This CDR3 region has 13 residues. Per germline, CDR1 SGHRS and CDR2 YFSETQ. Here the CDR3 reads CASSLGAGYGYTF. The CDR3 DNA reads TGCGCCAGCAGCTTGGGGGCAGGGTATGGCTACACCTTC.

The chain joins TRBV2 to TRBJ1-5; D is uncertain. Trimming cost V 3 bases and J 5 bases, with 11 bases left between them. Germline V CDR1 and CDR2: SNHLY, FYNNEI. There are 14 residues in the CDR3. This CDR3 is CASSEREWYQPQHF. CDR3 sequence (DNA): TGTGCCAGCAGTGAGAGGGAATGGTATCAGCCCCAGCATTTT.

The chain uses TRBV4-1 and TRBJ1-3; TRBD1 might be the D (5 bases). The germline V gene encodes CDR1 MGHRA and CDR2 YSYEKL. Deletions cut 3 bases from V and 2 bases from J, with 14 bases between. CDR3 length equals 16 residues. Written as DNA, the CDR3 is TGCGCCAGCAGCCAGGGCAGGGAGTTAGCTGGAAACACCATATATTTT. Residues: CASSQGRELAGNTIYF.

The chain links TRBV9 to TRBJ1-1, with D perhaps TRBD1 (6 bases). Trimming shortened V by 3 bases and J by 8 bases, and 11 bases separated the two germline ends. The germline gives CDR1 SGDLS, CDR2 YYNGEE. This CDR3 has 12 amino acids. The CDR3 is CASSASTGEAFF. CDR3 DNA sequence: TGTGCCAGCAGCGCCTCCACAGGGGAAGCTTTCTTT.

The chain has TRBV10-3 and TRBJ1-3; the match to TRBD1 covers 7 bases. The trim removed 6 bases at V and 0 bases at J, leaving 2 bases unmatched. Germline loops: CDR1 ENHRY, CDR2 SYGVKD. CDR3 length equals 14 residues. The CDR3 loop is CAIRQGSSGNTIYF. CDR3 bases: TGTGCCATCAGACAGGGGTCCTCTGGAAACACCATATATTTT.

V usage is TRBV19 and J usage is TRBJ2-3; 10 bases are shared with TRBD2. The CDR3 is 15 amino acids. Germline V gene data show CDR1 as LNHDA and CDR2 as SQIVND (reference sequence). V dropped 6 bases and J dropped 4; count of bases not matched to a gene: 7. CDR3 DNA: TGTGCCAGTAGAGAGAGCGGGGGGGCCTCAGATACGCAGTATTTT. Protein: CASRESGGASDTQYF.

The chain recombines TRBV5-5 with TRBJ1-1; D gene uncertain. V dropped 3 bases and J dropped 1 base, with 19 bases sitting between them. The germline CDR1 and CDR2 sequences are SGHKS and YYEKEE (reference sequence). The CDR3 loop spans 17 amino acids. The CDR3 sequence: CASSSRLRLFPNTEAFF. CDR3 DNA sequence: TGTGCCAGCAGCTCCCGACTACGCTTATTCCCGAACACTGAAGCTTTCTTT.

This chain connects TRBV6-1 to TRBJ2-1; a possible D gene is TRBD1 (5 bases). V lost 2 bases and J lost 9, with 20 bases in between. CDR1 is MNHNS and CDR2 is SASEGT in the germline V gene. The CDR3 extends over 16 amino acids. The CDR3 coding sequence is TGTGCCAGCAGTGAACGGAAGAGGCAGGGCCTAGGTGAGCAGTTCTTC. Protein product: CASSERKRQGLGEQFF.

The V and J genes are TRBV5-1 and TRBJ1-4; TRBD1 matches at 7 bases. This CDR3 region has 16 residues. Trimming removed 0 bases from V and 1 base from J; junction bases left unmatched: 3. Germline V gene data show CDR1 as SGHRS and CDR2 as YFSETQ. Here the CDR3 reads CASSLGQGRTNEKLFF. The CDR3 nucleotides read TGCGCCAGCAGCTTGGGACAGGGACGAACTAATGAAAAACTGTTTTTT.